This T cell receptor beta chain is from a study of cytomegalovirus exposure and HLA in healthy donors. Turning to this clone: Its antigen is undetermined.

PCR involved 60 Vbeta and 13 Jbeta primers. The method was immunoSEQ multiplex PCR; TCRdb's version includes in-frame clones alone and lacks a portion of them. Seen here are 110,000 to 150,000 clones, over 60% observed once, and the top ten hold approximately 1.5%. Findings and caveats of the study: Immune exposure information comprised only CMV serostatus.

Trimming removed 4 bases from V and 5 bases from J; junction bases left unmatched: 10. The CDR3 totals 15 residues. The germline V gene encodes CDR1 SNHLY and CDR2 FYNNEI. Sequenced material: PBMCs. This rearrangement joins TRBV2 to TRBJ1-1, with 7 bases lining up with TRBD1. This receptor was identified in a woman aged 30 to 39 in good health and CMV-seronegative. The CDR3 bases are TGTGCCAGCAGTGTGTTTGACAGGGCAGAGACTGAAGCTTTCTTT. Its translation: CASSVFDRAETEAFF.